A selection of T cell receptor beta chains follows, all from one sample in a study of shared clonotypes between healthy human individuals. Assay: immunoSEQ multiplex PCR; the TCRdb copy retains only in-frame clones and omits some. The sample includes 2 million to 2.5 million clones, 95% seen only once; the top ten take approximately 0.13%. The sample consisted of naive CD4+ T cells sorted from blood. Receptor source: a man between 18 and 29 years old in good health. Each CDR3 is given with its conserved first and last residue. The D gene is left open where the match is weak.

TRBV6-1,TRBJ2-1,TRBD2,CASSELPSGIYNEQFF
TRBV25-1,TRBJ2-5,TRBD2,CASSGGLAGAETQYF
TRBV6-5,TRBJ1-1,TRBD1,CASSRDRVNTEAFF
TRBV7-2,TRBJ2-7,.,CASSQIRDPYEQYF
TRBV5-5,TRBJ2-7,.,CASSRASTYEQYF
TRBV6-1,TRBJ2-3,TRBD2,CASSENLAGSYSSTDTQYF
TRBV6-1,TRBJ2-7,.,CASREGPLNYEQYF
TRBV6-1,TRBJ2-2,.,CASSDGGHTGELFF
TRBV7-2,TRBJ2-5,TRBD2,CASSLVTGGPSKTQYF
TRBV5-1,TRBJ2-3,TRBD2,CASSLAAGGRADTQYF
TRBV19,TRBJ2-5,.,CASRRDLQETQYF
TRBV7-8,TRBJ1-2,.,CASSLGPYNYGYTF
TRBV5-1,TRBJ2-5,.,CASRASPDIGTQYF
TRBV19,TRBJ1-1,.,CASLYGGTSNTEAFF
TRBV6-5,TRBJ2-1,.,CASSYSIPAYNEQFF
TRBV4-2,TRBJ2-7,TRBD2,CASSPGGSGGIYEQYF
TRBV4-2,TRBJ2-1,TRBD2,CASSQSITTSGRDNEQFF
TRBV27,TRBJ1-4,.,CASRPSRVGGEKLFF
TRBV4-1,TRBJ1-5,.,CASSQRQGLSQPQHF
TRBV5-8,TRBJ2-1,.,CASSLRRLANNEQFF
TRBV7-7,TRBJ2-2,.,CASRAEGRGGELFF
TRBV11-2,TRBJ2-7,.,CASSGPRNTSYEQYF
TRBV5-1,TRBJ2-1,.,CASSLTHLNEQFF
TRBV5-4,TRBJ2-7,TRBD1,CASSLRQGEIHEQYF
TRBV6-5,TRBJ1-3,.,CASKPGGDGNTIYF
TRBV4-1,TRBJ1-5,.,CASSQGQGNQPQHF
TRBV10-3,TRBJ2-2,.,CAISEDGIGELFF
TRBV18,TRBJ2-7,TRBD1,CASSPSTGGSYEQYF
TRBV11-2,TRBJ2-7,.,CASSLVRQYEQYF
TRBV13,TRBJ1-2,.,CASSLGTNYGYTF
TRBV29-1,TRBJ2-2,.,CSGRRADGELFF
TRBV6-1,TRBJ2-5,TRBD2,CASSESYRSWGGQETQYF
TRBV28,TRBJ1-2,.,CASSFGLTRSGGYTF
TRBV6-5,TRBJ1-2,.,CASSQEGYGYTF
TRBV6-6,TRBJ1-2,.,CASSRDGKGGYTF
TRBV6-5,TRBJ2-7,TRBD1,CASSYRDRGTYEQYF
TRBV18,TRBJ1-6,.,CASSPSGRYNSPLHF
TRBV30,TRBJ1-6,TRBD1,CAWRTGTPYNSPLHF
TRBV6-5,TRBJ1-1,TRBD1,CASIGTAYEAFF
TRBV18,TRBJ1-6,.,CASSPEGSPLHF
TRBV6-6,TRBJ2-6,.,CASFRDGRSGANVLTF
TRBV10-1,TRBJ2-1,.,CATEVYNEQFF
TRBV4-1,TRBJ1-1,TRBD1,CASSLGQGAVTEAFF
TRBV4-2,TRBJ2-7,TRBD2,CASSPQGLIGEQYF
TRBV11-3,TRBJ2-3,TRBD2,CASSLGTSGATQYF
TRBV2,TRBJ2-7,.,CASSDLRGFYEQYF
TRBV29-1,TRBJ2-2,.,CSVVAHGTGELFF
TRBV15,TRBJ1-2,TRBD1,CATSMGQVRNGYTF
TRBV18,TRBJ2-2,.,CASSPGSGELFF
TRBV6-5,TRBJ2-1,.,CASSQGRTPYNEQFF
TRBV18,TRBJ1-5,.,CASSPDQNQPQHF
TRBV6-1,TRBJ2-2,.,CASTGYNTGELFF
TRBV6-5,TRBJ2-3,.,CASSLIVLGTQYF
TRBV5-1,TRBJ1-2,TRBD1,CASSNRTGYYGYTF
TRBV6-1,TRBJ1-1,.,CASSEGTANTEAFF
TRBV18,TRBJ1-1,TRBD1,CASSPVATGMTEAFF
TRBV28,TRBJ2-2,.,CASSLADSWANTGELFF
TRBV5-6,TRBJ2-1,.,CASSLLARINEQFF
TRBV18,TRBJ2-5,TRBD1,CASSPLDREETQYF
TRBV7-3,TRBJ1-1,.,CASSSGGVNTEAFF